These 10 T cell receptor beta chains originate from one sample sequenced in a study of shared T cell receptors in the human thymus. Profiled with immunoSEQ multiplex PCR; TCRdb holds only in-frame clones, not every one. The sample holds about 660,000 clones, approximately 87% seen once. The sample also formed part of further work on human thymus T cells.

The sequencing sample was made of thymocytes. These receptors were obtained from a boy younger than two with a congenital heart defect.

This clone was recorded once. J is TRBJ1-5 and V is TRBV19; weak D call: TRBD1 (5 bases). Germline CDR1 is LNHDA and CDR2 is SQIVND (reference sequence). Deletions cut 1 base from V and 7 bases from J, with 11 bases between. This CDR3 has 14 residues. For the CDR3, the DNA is TGTGCCAGTAGTATAGTCGGGGGAAGGCAGCCCCAGCATTTT. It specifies CASSIVGGRQPQHF.

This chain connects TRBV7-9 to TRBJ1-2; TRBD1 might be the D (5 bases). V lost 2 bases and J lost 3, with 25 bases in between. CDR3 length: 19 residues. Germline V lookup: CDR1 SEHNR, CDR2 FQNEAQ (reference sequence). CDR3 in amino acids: CASSLSPPEKRGCHYGYTF. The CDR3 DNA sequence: TGTGCCAGCAGCTTATCCCCCCCCGAAAAAAGGGGCTGTCACTATGGCTACACCTTC.

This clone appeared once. Here the CDR3 reads CASSSGQRTQHF. CDR3 nucleotides: TGTGCCAGCAGCTCGGGACAGCGCACCCAGCATTTT. The chain recombines TRBV7-8 with TRBJ1-5; 7 bases line up with TRBD1. CDR1 is SGHVS, CDR2 FQNEAQ, per germline. The CDR3 length is 12 residues. J gave up 11 bases and V 4 bases, and 5 bases lay outside the gene matches. The entire variable domain, with the rest obtained from reference TRBV7-8 and TRBJ1-5, is as follows: GAGVSQSPRYKVAKRGQDVALRCDPISGHVSLFWYQQALGQGPEFLTYFQNEAQLDKSGLPSDRFFAERPEGSVSTLKIQRTQQEDSAVYLCASSSGQRTQHFGDGTRLSIL.

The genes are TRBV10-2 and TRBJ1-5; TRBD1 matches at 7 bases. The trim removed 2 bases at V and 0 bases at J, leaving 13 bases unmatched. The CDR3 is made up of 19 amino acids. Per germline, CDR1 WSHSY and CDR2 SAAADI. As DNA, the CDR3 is TGCGCCAGCAGTGAGACCCCACAGGGGTTTGGGGATAGCAATCAGCCCCAGCATTTT. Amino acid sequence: CASSETPQGFGDSNQPQHF.

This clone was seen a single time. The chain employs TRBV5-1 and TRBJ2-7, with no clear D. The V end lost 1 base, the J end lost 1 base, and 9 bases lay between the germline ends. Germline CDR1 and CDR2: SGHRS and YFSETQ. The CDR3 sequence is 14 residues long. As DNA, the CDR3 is TGCGCCAGCAGCTTGCTTTCCAGGTCCTACGAGCAGTACTTC. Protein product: CASSLLSRSYEQYF.

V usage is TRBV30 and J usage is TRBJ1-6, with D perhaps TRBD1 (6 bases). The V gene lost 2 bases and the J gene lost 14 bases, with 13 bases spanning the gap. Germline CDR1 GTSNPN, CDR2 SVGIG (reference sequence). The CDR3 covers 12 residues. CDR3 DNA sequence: TGTGCCTGGAGTCGGGGGGCAATTACCCTCCACTTT. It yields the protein CAWSRGAITLHF. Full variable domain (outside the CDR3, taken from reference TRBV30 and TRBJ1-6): SQTIHQWPATLVQPVGSPLSLECTVEGTSNPNLYWYRQAAGRGLQLLFYSVGIGQISSEVPQNLSASRPQDRQFILSSKKLLLSDSGFYLCAWSRGAITLHFGNGTRLTVT.

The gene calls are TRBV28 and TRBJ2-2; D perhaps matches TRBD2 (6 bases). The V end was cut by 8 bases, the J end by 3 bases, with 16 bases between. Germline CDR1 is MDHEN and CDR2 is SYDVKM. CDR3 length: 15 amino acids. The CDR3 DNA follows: TGTGCCAGCGGTATACGCGGCGGGGACACCGGGGAGCTGTTTTTT. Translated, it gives CASGIRGGDTGELFF.

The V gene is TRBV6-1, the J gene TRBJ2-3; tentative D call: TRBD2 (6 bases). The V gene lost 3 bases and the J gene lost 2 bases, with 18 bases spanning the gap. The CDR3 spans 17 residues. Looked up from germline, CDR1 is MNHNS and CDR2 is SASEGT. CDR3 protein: CASSEPTRAGITDTQYF. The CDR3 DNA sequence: TGTGCCAGCAGTGAGCCCACTAGAGCGGGCATCACAGATACGCAGTATTTT.

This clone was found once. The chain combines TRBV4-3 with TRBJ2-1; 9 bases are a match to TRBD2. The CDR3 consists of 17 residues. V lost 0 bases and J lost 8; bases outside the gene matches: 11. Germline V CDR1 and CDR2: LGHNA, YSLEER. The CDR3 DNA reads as TGCGCCAGCAGCCAAGATGGGGGTAGCGGGAGAAGAGATGAGCAGTTCTTC. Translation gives CASSQDGGSGRRDEQFF.

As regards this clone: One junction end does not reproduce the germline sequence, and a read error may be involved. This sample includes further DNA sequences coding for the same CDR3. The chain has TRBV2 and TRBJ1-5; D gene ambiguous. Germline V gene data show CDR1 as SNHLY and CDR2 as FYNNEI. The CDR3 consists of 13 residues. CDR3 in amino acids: CASAAAEFQPQHF. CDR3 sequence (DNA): TGTGCCAGCGCGGCCGCCGAATTTCAGCCTCAGCATTTT.